The clone carrying this TCR beta chain was seen more than once but under ten times. TCR beta cDNA was reverse-transcribed from about 0.45 ug of total RNA. The reaction used a constant-region primer and ProtoScript II reverse transcriptase. A slightly modified ARM-PCR protocol with three nested multiplex PCR rounds produced these TCR beta libraries. The first two PCR rounds, around 11 cycles each, used TRBV1-TRBV30 forward primers and a C-beta reverse primer. TCRdb re-analysed the multiplex PCR reads in MiXCR, keeping a single row per CDR3 protein. The sample lists fewer than 350,000 distinct CDR3 sequences, around three fifths seen once, with approximately 9% in the top ten. These data are taken from a study of tumor-infiltrating lymphocytes in primary liver carcinoma. Unsorted whole blood supplied the RNA, and germline DNA was extracted too. V lost 6 bases to trimming and J lost 9 bases; unmatched junction nucleotides: 9. This CDR3 region has 12 residues. The germline CDR1 and CDR2 sequences are SQVTM and ANQGSEA.

Sample: peripheral blood. The TCR was taken from a man aged 40-49 years with primary liver carcinoma and hepatitis B virus infection. V and J are TRBV29-1 and TRBJ2-7, with 9 bases lining up with TRBD1. The CDR3 region has the DNA TGCAGCGTCCCGGGACAGGGAGGGGGGCAGTACTTC. As protein: CSVPGQGGGQYF.